The rows below give T cell receptor beta chains drawn from one sample of a study of OX40 agonist ivuxolimab in advanced cancers. The data were produced by immunoSEQ multiplex PCR, yet TCRdb's version contains in-frame clones alone and is incomplete. The data show approximately 68,000 clones, over 80% seen once. This specimen consisted of CD4+ or CD8+ T cells sorted from blood, obtained in a trial of the OX40 agonist ivuxolimab. The receptors stem from an adult with an advanced solid tumor such as melanoma, head and neck, liver or kidney cancer. The CDR3 runs from the conserved cysteine through the conserved F or W. A D gene is named only where the DNA matches it firmly. Clone size appears in some rows only: once, few, many, or a class for an expanded clone.

v_call	clone_size	j_call	d_call	cdr3_aa	cdr3_nt
TRBV7-3	-	TRBJ2-3	-	CASSHPQRDTQYF	TGTGCCAGCAGCCACCCACAGAGGGATACGCAGTATTTT
TRBV19	-	TRBJ1-1	-	CASGGRTMNTEAFF	TGTGCCAGTGGGGGCAGGACTATGAACACTGAAGCTTTCTTT
TRBV7-9	-	TRBJ2-1	-	CASRDGVDEQFF	TGTGCCAGCAGAGACGGGGTGGATGAGCAGTTCTTC
TRBV7-6	once	TRBJ1-6	-	CASSSRTASPLHF	TGTGCCAGCAGCTCACGTACGGCTTCACCCCTCCACTTT
TRBV4-1	-	TRBJ2-3	TRBD2	CASSQEPSGGVLSGDTQYF	TGCGCCAGCAGCCAAGAGCCTAGCGGGGGGGTTCTTTCCGGAGATACGCAGTATTTT
TRBV11-3	-	TRBJ2-1	TRBD2	CASSPSDSGILNEQFF	TGTGCCAGCAGCCCCTCGGATAGCGGGATCCTCAATGAGCAGTTCTTC
TRBV25-1	few	TRBJ1-1	-	CASRTGENTEAFF	TGTGCCAGCAGAACAGGTGAGAACACTGAAGCTTTCTTT
TRBV7-8	-	TRBJ1-1	-	CASSLDQRTMNTEAFF	TGTGCCAGCAGCTTAGATCAGCGCACCATGAACACTGAAGCTTTCTTT
TRBV28	-	TRBJ1-5	-	CASRTLQGSNQPQHF	TGTGCCAGCAGGACATTACAGGGTAGCAATCAGCCCCAGCATTTT
TRBV10-3	-	TRBJ1-1	-	CAISEGRGDTEAFF	TGTGCCATCAGTGAAGGGCGGGGTGACACTGAAGCTTTCTTT
TRBV7-9	-	TRBJ2-5	TRBD1	CASSSTGTGYHQETQYF	TGTGCCAGCAGCTCAACCGGGACAGGGTACCACCAAGAGACCCAGTACTTC
TRBV6-1	-	TRBJ2-3	-	CASTREYTDTQYF	TGTGCCAGTACCAGGGAGTACACAGATACGCAGTATTTT
TRBV19	-	TRBJ1-5	-	CASSPRDISNQPQHF	TGTGCCAGTAGTCCGAGAGACATTAGCAATCAGCCCCAGCATTTT
TRBV11-1	once	TRBJ2-7	-	CASSLVQGTSYEQYF	TGTGCCAGCAGCTTGGTTCAGGGGACCTCCTACGAGCAGTACTTC
TRBV18	-	TRBJ2-5	-	CASSTSRGSQETQYF	TGTGCCAGCTCTACGAGCAGGGGTTCCCAAGAGACCCAGTACTTC
TRBV5-1	-	TRBJ2-7	TRBD2	CASSILAGVGEQYF	TGCGCCAGCAGCATACTAGCGGGAGTTGGGGAGCAGTACTTC
TRBV4-1	-	TRBJ2-4	-	CASSQGWQAGGDIQYF	TGCGCCAGCAGCCAAGGATGGCAGGCTGGTGGGGACATTCAGTACTTC
TRBV6-6	-	TRBJ2-1	-	CASSQRQEIYNEQFF	TGTGCCAGCAGCCAGCGACAGGAGATCTACAATGAGCAGTTCTTC
TRBV6-1	-	TRBJ2-3	-	CASSKALIVGGTTDTQYF	TGTGCCAGCAGTAAAGCCTTAATAGTGGGAGGCACCACAGATACGCAGTATTTT
TRBV28	-	TRBJ1-5	-	CAGGSGNQPQHF	TGTGCCGGGGGGAGTGGCAATCAGCCCCAGCATTTT
TRBV7-2	few	TRBJ1-5	TRBD1	CASSRLGTGGQPQHF	TGTGCCAGCAGCCGCCTGGGGACAGGAGGTCAGCCCCAGCATTTT
TRBV7-2	-	TRBJ2-3	-	CASSPSYVSDTQYF	TGTGCCAGCAGCCCATCGTATGTCTCAGATACGCAGTATTTT
TRBV11-2	-	TRBJ2-7	TRBD1	CASSYQGQGSYEQYF	TGTGCCAGCAGCTACCAGGGACAGGGCTCCTACGAGCAGTACTTC
TRBV11-2	-	TRBJ2-1	TRBD2	CASSRGRASGEQFF	TGTGCCAGCAGTCGCGGGAGGGCCTCGGGTGAGCAGTTCTTC
TRBV18	-	TRBJ2-7	TRBD1	CASSPPTGGLSEQYF	TGTGCCAGCTCACCACCGACAGGGGGTTTATCCGAGCAGTACTTC
TRBV18	-	TRBJ2-1	TRBD1	CASSPRTGDNEQFF	TGTGCCAGCTCACCACGGACAGGGGACAATGAGCAGTTCTTC
TRBV2	-	TRBJ2-1	TRBD2	CASSGLAGVVEQFF	TGTGCCAGCAGCGGACTAGCGGGAGTTGTTGAGCAGTTCTTC
TRBV5-4	-	TRBJ2-1	-	CASSPISRGSYNEQFF	TGTGCCAGCAGCCCGATAAGCCGGGGGAGTTACAATGAGCAGTTCTTC
TRBV9	few	TRBJ2-1	-	CASSVGPVDNEQFF	TGTGCCAGCAGCGTAGGGCCCGTGGACAATGAGCAGTTCTTC
TRBV30	-	TRBJ2-6	-	CAWSVLGASGANVLTF	TGTGCCTGGAGTGTCCTAGGGGCCTCTGGGGCCAACGTCCTGACTTTC
TRBV18	once	TRBJ2-1	-	CASSPPAASSYNEQFF	TGTGCCAGCTCACCACCAGCGGCGAGCTCCTACAATGAGCAGTTCTTC
TRBV4-3	-	TRBJ2-2	-	CASSYRATGELFF	TGCGCCAGCAGCTACAGGGCCACCGGGGAGCTGTTTTTT
TRBV11-3	-	TRBJ2-1	-	CASSLRRLHNEQFF	TGTGCCAGCAGCTTAAGGAGACTTCACAATGAGCAGTTCTTC
TRBV7-9	-	TRBJ1-4	-	CASSTPYGGSEKLFF	TGTGCCAGCAGCACCCCGTACGGGGGGAGTGAAAAACTGTTTTTT
TRBV30	-	TRBJ1-4	-	CAWSHRAETNEKLFF	TGTGCCTGGAGTCACCGGGCGGAGACTAATGAAAAACTGTTTTTT
TRBV9	-	TRBJ2-1	TRBD2	CASSVGTSAYNEQFF	TGTGCCAGCAGCGTAGGCACTAGCGCATACAATGAGCAGTTCTTC
TRBV7-9	-	TRBJ2-7	TRBD1	CASSRDSSYEQYF	TGTGCCAGCAGCAGGGACAGTTCCTACGAGCAGTACTTC
TRBV9	-	TRBJ2-3	-	CASSVGDAVTDTQYF	TGTGCCAGCAGCGTGGGAGATGCGGTCACAGATACGCAGTATTTT
TRBV27	few	TRBJ1-5	-	CASRLIAGFSQPQHF	TGTGCCAGCAGATTAATTGCAGGGTTCTCCCAGCCCCAGCATTTT
TRBV19	-	TRBJ2-7	-	CASSTLPGTVPYEQYF	TGTGCCAGTAGTACACTCCCCGGGACTGTACCCTACGAGCAGTACTTC
TRBV12-5	-	TRBJ1-1	-	CASGLDRVSTEAFF	TGTGCTAGTGGTTTGGACAGGGTTTCAACTGAAGCTTTCTTT
TRBV4-1	-	TRBJ1-4	-	CASSQRTEWNEKLFF	TGCGCCAGCAGCCAAAGAACGGAATGGAATGAAAAACTGTTTTTT
TRBV30	once	TRBJ1-3	-	CASVTTSWAGNTIYF	TGTGCCTCTGTTACAACAAGTTGGGCTGGAAACACCATATATTTT
TRBV6-5	-	TRBJ1-1	TRBD1	CASSSPLTGVSTEAFF	TGTGCCAGCAGTTCTCCACTGACAGGGGTGAGCACTGAAGCTTTCTTT
TRBV21-1	-	TRBJ1-4	-	CASSPRGVKGCEKLFF	TGTGCCAGCAGCCCGAGAGGTGTGAAGGGGTGTGAAAAACTGTTTTTT
TRBV5-6	once	TRBJ2-5	-	CASSQPGYVETQYF	TGTGCCAGCAGTCAACCTGGGTATGTAGAGACCCAGTACTTC
TRBV2	-	TRBJ2-2	TRBD1	CASREPGQGAKGELFF	TGTGCCAGCAGAGAACCGGGACAGGGGGCTAAAGGGGAGCTGTTTTTT
TRBV4-1	-	TRBJ2-5	-	CASSLLGGRQETQYF	TGCGCCAGCAGCCTCTTAGGTGGGAGACAAGAGACCCAGTACTTC
TRBV12-5	-	TRBJ2-7	-	CASGFDRLYEQYF	TGTGCTAGTGGTTTTGACAGACTCTACGAGCAGTACTTC
TRBV11-3	-	TRBJ1-3	-	CASSSSGLSGNTIYF	TGTGCCAGCAGCTCCTCGGGGCTCTCTGGAAACACCATATATTTT
TRBV7-2	-	TRBJ2-3	-	CASSSGQLGVLGGTQYF	TGTGCCAGCAGCTCAGGACAGTTAGGGGTCCTTGGAGGTACGCAGTATTTT
TRBV5-1	-	TRBJ2-2	-	CASSERNTGELFF	TGCGCCAGCAGCGAGAGGAACACCGGGGAGCTGTTTTTT